The 16 T cell receptor beta chains below were found in one sample sequenced in a study of immune evolution from preneoplasia to lung adenocarcinoma. TCRdb keeps only in-frame clones here, not all; method: immunoSEQ multiplex PCR. The sample yields fewer than 4,500 clones, nearly 90% seen once. Sequences were obtained from FFPE minimally invasive lung adenocarcinoma tissue. All receptors derive from a donor at least 70 years old with lung adenocarcinoma.

In this sample, this clone turned up a few times. The J gene is TRBJ2-1, the V gene TRBV28, with 9 bases lining up with TRBD2. V gave up 6 bases and J gave up 5 bases; unmatched junction bases: 2. The germline CDR1 and CDR2 sequences are MDHEN and SYDVKM. The CDR3 totals 13 residues. The CDR3 sequence: CASRTSGDNEQFF. In DNA form, the CDR3 reads TGTGCCAGCAGGACTAGCGGAGACAATGAGCAGTTCTTC.

The V gene is TRBV18, the J gene TRBJ1-1; D unresolved. The V and J ends lost 1 base and 3 bases respectively, with 12 bases between them. The CDR3 sequence is 15 residues long. Looked up from germline, CDR1 is KGHSH and CDR2 is LQKENI. In DNA form, the CDR3 reads TGTGCCAGCTCACCACGAGAGGACTCCCACACTGAAGCTTTCTTT. Translation gives CASSPREDSHTEAFF. Based on the CDR3 plus reference TRBV18 and TRBJ1-1, the full variable domain is NAGVMQNPRHLVRRRGQEARLRCSPMKGHSHVYWYRQLPEEGLKFMVYLQKENIIDESGMPKERFSAEFPKEGPSILRIQQVVRGDSAAYFCASSPREDSHTEAFFGQGTRLTVV.

In this sample, this clone turned up once. V gene TRBV7-2 combines with J gene TRBJ1-4; no definite D call. V was clipped by 5 bases and J by 14 bases, with 18 bases between them. The germline CDR1 and CDR2 sequences are SGHTA and FQGNSA. CDR3 length: 13 amino acids. CDR3 sequence reads: CASSQERSQKLFF. As DNA, the CDR3 is TGTGCCAGCAGCCAAGAGAGGTCGCAGAAGCTGTTTTTT. Full variable domain (outside the CDR3, taken from reference TRBV7-2 and TRBJ1-4): GAGVSQSPSNKVTEKGKDVELRCDPISGHTALYWYRQSLGQGLEFLIYFQGNSAPDKSGLPSDRFSAERTGGSVSTLTIQRTQQEDSAVYLCASSQERSQKLFFGSGTQLSVL.

The chain carries TRBV5-1 and TRBJ1-3, with 7 bases identical to TRBD1. The CDR3 consists of 14 residues. Germline V gives CDR1 SGHRS, CDR2 YFSETQ. Unmatched junction bases numbered 7, after V lost 4 bases and J lost 6 bases. In DNA, the CDR3 is TGCGCCAGCAGCGCCGGACAGGTCGAAAACACCATATATTTT. It codes for CASSAGQVENTIYF.

This chain links TRBV30 with TRBJ1-1, with D tentatively TRBD1 (6 bases). The CDR3 is 12 amino acids. V lost 6 bases and J 4 bases, leaving 12 bases between the germline ends. The germline CDR1 and CDR2 sequences are GTSNPN and SVGIG (reference sequence). CDR3 nucleotides: TGTGCCTGTCTACGAGGGGGCACTGAAGCTTTCTTT. It translates to CACLRGGTEAFF.

The V call is TRBV4-1, the J call TRBJ2-5, with 7 bases aligning to TRBD1. In germline, CDR1 is MGHRA, CDR2 YSYEKL. The V gene end was trimmed by 5 bases and the J gene end by 1 base; junction bases not matched to a gene: 4. The CDR3 runs 14 residues. The CDR3 DNA reads as TGCGCCAGCAGCGCGCACAGGGGCCAAGAGACCCAGTACTTC. Residues: CASSAHRGQETQYF.

This chain joins TRBV5-5 and TRBJ1-1; D not resolved. Germline-derived CDR1 and CDR2 are SGHKS and YYEKEE (reference sequence). CDR3 length equals 13 residues. With 0 bases removed from V and 4 bases from J, the gap between germline ends came to 7 bases. CDR3 nucleotide sequence: TGTGCCAGCAGCTTGGGCTTTATCACTGAAGCTTTCTTT. It yields the protein CASSLGFITEAFF.

CDR3 in amino acids: CASSLGPPGDNEQFF. For the CDR3, the DNA is TGTGCCAGCAGCTTAGGGCCCCCCGGGGACAATGAGCAGTTCTTC. This chain joins TRBV7-3 and TRBJ2-1, with D possibly being TRBD2 (5 bases). The CDR3 has 15 residues. Germline V gene data show CDR1 as SGHTA and CDR2 as FQGTGA. Trimming shortened V by 2 bases and J by 5 bases, and 13 bases separated the two germline ends.

In its sample, this clone was seen once. The chain carries TRBV9 and TRBJ2-2; D gene uncertain. V dropped 0 bases and J dropped 5 bases, with 5 bases sitting between them. CDR3 length equals 13 residues. Per germline, CDR1 SGDLS and CDR2 YYNGEE. The CDR3 nucleotides are TGTGCCAGCAGCGTAGCCCCTACCGGGGAGCTGTTTTTT. Translated, it gives CASSVAPTGELFF.

This clone appeared once. The J gene is TRBJ2-1, the V gene TRBV7-8, with no clear D. Trimming stripped 5 bases from V and 3 bases from J, with 14 bases between. This CDR3 has 15 residues. Looked up from germline, CDR1 is SGHVS and CDR2 is FQNEAQ. In DNA, the CDR3 is TGTGCCAGCAGCCAAGAGGTACGGGTCTACAATGAGCAGTTCTTC. Amino acid sequence: CASSQEVRVYNEQFF.

V usage is TRBV7-9 and J usage is TRBJ2-1; TRBD1 matches at 8 bases. The CDR3 totals 13 residues. Germline V gives CDR1 SEHNR, CDR2 FQNEAQ (reference sequence). The V and J ends lost 7 bases and 8 bases, in that order; junction bases with no gene match: 7. The CDR3 DNA sequence: TGTGCCAGCATCGCGGACAGGGTGGATGAGCAGTTCTTC. As protein: CASIADRVDEQFF. The complete variable domain, with remaining parts taken from reference TRBV7-9 and TRBJ2-1, reads DTGVSQNPRHKITKRGQNVTFRCDPISEHNRLYWYRQTLGQGPEFLTYFQNEAQLEKSRLLSDRFSAERPKGSFSTLEIQRTEQGDSAMYLCASIADRVDEQFFGPGTRLTVL.

The chain links TRBV18 to TRBJ1-5; unclear D gene. The CDR3 length is 13 residues. Trimming cost V 2 bases and J 0 bases, with 2 bases left between them. CDR1 KGHSH and CDR2 LQKENI come from the germline V gene. The DNA of the CDR3 is TGTGCCAGCTCACCAGATAGCAATCAGCCCCAGCATTTT. Its protein is CASSPDSNQPQHF.

The table lists this clone with a count of one. The chain is built from TRBV30 and TRBJ2-7; 10 bases fit TRBD2. The CDR3 contains 13 residues. The J segment lost 4 bases and the V segment lost 5 bases, leaving 5 bases of the junction unmatched. The germline V gene has CDR1 GTSNPN and CDR2 SVGIG (reference sequence). The CDR3 here is CAWVLAGPYEQYF. The CDR3 region has the DNA TGTGCCTGGGTACTAGCGGGACCATACGAGCAGTACTTC.

The genes are TRBV6-6 and TRBJ2-1; D is undetermined. In germline, CDR1 is MNHNY, CDR2 SVGAGI (reference sequence). The CDR3 has 14 amino acids. V lost 2 bases to trimming and J lost 3 bases, with 8 bases between them. CDR3 nucleotides: TGTGCCAGCAGTTACACCCTTGGCTACAATGAGCAGTTCTTC. Encoded protein: CASSYTLGYNEQFF.

The V and J genes are TRBV4-1 and TRBJ2-2; either TRBD1 or TRBD2 may fit D (7 bases each). The CDR3 spans 17 residues. Germline V gene data show CDR1 as MGHRA and CDR2 as YSYEKL. V was cut by 4 bases and J by 4 bases, with 19 bases left in between. The CDR3 DNA is TGCGCCAGCAGCCCCAGGGGGGGCATGGCTATCACCGGGGAGCTGTTTTTT. Residues: CASSPRGGMAITGELFF.

In this sample, this clone turned up a few times. As DNA, the CDR3 is TGTGCCAGCAGCTCGGAACAGGGGGGCTCCGAGCAGTACTTC. This gives the protein CASSSEQGGSEQYF. The rearrangement links TRBV7-6 to TRBJ2-5; 8 bases match TRBD1. The J call may be faulty, since TRBJ2-7 better matches the DNA end. This CDR3 has 14 amino acids. Germline-derived CDR1 and CDR2 are SGHVS and FNYEAQ.